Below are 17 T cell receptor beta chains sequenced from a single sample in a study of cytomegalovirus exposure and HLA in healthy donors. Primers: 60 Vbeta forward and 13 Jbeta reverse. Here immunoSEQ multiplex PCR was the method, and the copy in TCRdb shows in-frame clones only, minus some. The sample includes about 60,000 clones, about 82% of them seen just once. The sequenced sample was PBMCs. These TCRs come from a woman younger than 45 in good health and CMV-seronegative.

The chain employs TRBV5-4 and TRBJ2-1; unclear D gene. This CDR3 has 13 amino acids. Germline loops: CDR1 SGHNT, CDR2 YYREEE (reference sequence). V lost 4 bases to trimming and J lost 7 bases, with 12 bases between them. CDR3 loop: CASSPPLGNEQFF. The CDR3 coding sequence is TGTGCCAGCAGCCCCCCCCTCGGGAATGAGCAGTTCTTC.

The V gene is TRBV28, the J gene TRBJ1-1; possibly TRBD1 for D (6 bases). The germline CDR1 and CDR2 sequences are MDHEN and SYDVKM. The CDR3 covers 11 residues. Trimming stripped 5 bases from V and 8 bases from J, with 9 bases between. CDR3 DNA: TGTGCCAGCAGTCCGGACAGCGAAGCTTTCTTT. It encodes CASSPDSEAFF.

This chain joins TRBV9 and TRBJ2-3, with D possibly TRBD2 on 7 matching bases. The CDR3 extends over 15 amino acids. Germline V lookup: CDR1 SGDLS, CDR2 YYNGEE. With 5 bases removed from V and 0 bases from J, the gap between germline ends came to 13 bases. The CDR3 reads CASRPGGQSTDTQYF. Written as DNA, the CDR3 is TGTGCCAGCAGACCCGGGGGGCAAAGCACAGATACGCAGTATTTT.

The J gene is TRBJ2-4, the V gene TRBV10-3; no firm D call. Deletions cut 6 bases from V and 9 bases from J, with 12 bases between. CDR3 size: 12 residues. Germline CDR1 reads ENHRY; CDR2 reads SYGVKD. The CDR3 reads CAIREPAGIQYF. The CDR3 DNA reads TGTGCCATCAGGGAGCCTGCAGGCATTCAGTACTTC.

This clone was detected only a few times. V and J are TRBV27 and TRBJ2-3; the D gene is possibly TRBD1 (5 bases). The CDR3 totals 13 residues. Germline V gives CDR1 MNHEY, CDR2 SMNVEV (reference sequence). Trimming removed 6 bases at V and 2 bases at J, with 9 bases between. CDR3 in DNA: TGTGCCAGCAGCCGACAGCTCACAGATACGCAGTATTTT. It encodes CASSRQLTDTQYF.

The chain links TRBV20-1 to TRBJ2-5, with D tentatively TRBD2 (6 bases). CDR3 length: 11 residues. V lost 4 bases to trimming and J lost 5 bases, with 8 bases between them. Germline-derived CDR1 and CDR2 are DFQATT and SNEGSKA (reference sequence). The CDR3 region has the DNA TGCAGTGCTATCGCGGGGGAGACCCAGTACTTC. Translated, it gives CSAIAGETQYF.

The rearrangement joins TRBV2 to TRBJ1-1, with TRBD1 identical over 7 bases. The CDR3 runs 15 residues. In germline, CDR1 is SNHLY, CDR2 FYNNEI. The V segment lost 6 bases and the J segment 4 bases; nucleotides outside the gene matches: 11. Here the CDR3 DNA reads TGTGCCAGCAGAGCCTGGGACAGCCGGGGCACTGAAGCTTTCTTT. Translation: CASRAWDSRGTEAFF. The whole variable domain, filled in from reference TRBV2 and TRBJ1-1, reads EPEVTQTPSHQVTQMGQEVILRCVPISNHLYFYWYRQILGQKVEFLVSFYNNEISEKSEIFDDQFSVERPDGSNFTLKIRSTKLEDSAMYFCASRAWDSRGTEAFFGQGTRLTVV.

The DNA of the CDR3 is TGTGCCAGCAGTCACTCTCCTAGGTTAACCTACAATGAGCAGTTCTTC. It translates to CASSHSPRLTYNEQFF. V and J are TRBV11-2 and TRBJ2-1; D gene ambiguous. The CDR3 is 16 residues long. CDR1 is SGHAT, CDR2 FQNNGV, per germline. Trimming stripped 6 bases from V and 2 bases from J, with 17 bases between.

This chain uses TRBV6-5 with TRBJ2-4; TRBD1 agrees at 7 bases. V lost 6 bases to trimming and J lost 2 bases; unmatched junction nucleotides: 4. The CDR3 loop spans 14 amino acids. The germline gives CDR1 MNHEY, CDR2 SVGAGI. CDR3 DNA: TGTGCCAGCAGGACGACAGGGTCCAAAAACATTCAGTACTTC. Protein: CASRTTGSKNIQYF.

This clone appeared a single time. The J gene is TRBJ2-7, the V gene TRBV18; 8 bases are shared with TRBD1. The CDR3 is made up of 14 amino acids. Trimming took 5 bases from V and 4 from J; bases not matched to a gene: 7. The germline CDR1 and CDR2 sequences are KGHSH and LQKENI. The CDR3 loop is CASSETGAFYEQYF. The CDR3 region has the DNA TGTGCCAGCTCAGAGACAGGGGCCTTTTACGAGCAGTACTTC.

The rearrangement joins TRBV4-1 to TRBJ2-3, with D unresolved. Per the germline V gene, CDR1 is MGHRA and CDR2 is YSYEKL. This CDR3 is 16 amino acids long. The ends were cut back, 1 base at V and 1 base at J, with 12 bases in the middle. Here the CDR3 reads CASSQALFQGTDTQYF. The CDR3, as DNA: TGCGCCAGCAGCCAAGCGCTATTCCAGGGCACAGATACGCAGTATTTT.

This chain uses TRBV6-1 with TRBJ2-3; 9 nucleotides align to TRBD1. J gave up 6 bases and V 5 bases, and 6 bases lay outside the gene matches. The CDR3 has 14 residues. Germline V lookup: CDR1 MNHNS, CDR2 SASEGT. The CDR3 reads CASSRDRVTDTQYF. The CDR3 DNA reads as TGTGCCAGCAGTAGGGACAGGGTAACCGATACGCAGTATTTT.

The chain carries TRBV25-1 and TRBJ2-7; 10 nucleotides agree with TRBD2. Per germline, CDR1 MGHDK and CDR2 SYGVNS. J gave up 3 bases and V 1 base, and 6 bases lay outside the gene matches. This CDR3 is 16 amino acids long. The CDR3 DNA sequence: TGTGCCAGCAGTGAATCTAGTCTAGCGGGAGTCTACGAGCAGTACTTC. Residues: CASSESSLAGVYEQYF.

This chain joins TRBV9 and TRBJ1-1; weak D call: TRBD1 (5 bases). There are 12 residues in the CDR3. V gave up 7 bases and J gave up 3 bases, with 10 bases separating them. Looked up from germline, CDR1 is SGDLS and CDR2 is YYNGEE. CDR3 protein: CASGGVDTEAFF. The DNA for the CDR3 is TGTGCCAGCGGGGGGGTGGACACTGAAGCTTTCTTT.

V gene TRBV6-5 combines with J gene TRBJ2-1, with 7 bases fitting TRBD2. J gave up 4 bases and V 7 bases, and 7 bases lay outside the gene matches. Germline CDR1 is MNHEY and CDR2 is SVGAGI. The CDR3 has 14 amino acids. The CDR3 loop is CASTASSGYNEQFF. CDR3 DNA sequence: TGTGCCAGCACTGCGTCTAGCGGATACAATGAGCAGTTCTTC.

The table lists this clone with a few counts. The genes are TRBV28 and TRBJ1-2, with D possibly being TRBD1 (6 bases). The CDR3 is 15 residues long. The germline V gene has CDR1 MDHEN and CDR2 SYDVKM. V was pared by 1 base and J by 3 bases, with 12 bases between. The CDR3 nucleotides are TGTGCCAGCAGTTTATCCGCGGGGGCCGACTATGGCTACACCTTC. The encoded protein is CASSLSAGADYGYTF.

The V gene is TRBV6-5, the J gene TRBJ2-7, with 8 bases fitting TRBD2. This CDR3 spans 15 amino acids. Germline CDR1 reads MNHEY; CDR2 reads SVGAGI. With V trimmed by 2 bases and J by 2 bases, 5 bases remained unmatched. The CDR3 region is CASSYAGTRPYEQYF. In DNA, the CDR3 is TGTGCCAGCAGTTACGCCGGGACTAGGCCCTACGAGCAGTACTTC.